Listed below are T cell receptor beta chains from one sample, sequenced in a study of cytomegalovirus exposure and HLA in healthy donors. TCRdb keeps only in-frame clones here, not all; method: immunoSEQ multiplex PCR. The sample features about 53,000 clones, with around 11% in its top ten. The specimen was PBMCs. Receptor source: a young man in good health and CMV-seropositive. CDR3s include the opening cysteine and the closing phenylalanine or tryptophan. The D gene is left open where the match is weak.

V gene	D gene	J gene	CDR3 protein	CDR3 DNA
TRBV5-1	TRBD2	TRBJ2-3	CASSSLAGSTDTQYF	TGCGCCAGCAGCTCCTTAGCGGGTAGCACAGATACGCAGTATTTT
TRBV7-9	NA	TRBJ2-7	CASSSDRDSSYEQYF	TGTGCCAGCAGCTCAGACCGGGACTCTTCCTACGAGCAGTACTTC
TRBV30	TRBD1	TRBJ1-3	CAWSEGTGFGNTIYF	TGTGCCTGGAGTGAAGGGACAGGGTTCGGAAACACCATATATTTT
TRBV28	NA	TRBJ1-2	CASSGLYGYTF	TGTGCCAGCAGTGGCCTCTATGGCTACACCTTC
TRBV9	TRBD2	TRBJ2-3	CASSLSGGGPDTQYF	TGTGCCAGCAGTCTTAGCGGGGGGGGGCCAGATACGCAGTATTTT
TRBV9	TRBD2	TRBJ2-2	CASSVGGGRGTGELFF	TGTGCCAGCAGCGTAGGCGGCGGGAGAGGGACCGGGGAGCTGTTTTTT
TRBV7-2	TRBD1	TRBJ2-7	CASSVQGAAYEQYF	TGTGCCAGCAGCGTACAGGGGGCGGCCTACGAGCAGTACTTC
TRBV27	TRBD1	TRBJ2-2	CASSYSTGGSGELFF	TGTGCCAGCAGTTACTCGACAGGGGGCAGCGGGGAGCTGTTTTTT
TRBV29-1	TRBD1	TRBJ2-5	CSAQDRGLRETQYF	TGCAGCGCCCAGGACAGGGGGCTAAGGGAGACCCAGTACTTC
TRBV7-8	NA	TRBJ2-3	CASSLGAGRTDTQYF	TGTGCCAGCAGCCTTGGGGCAGGCAGGACAGATACGCAGTATTTT
TRBV5-4	NA	TRBJ2-4	CASSVDSQNIQYF	TGTGCCAGCAGCGTGGACAGTCAAAACATTCAGTACTTC
TRBV7-9	TRBD1	TRBJ1-1	CASSGTGGMNTEAFF	TGTGCCAGCAGCGGGACAGGTGGAATGAACACTGAAGCTTTCTTT
TRBV5-1	NA	TRBJ2-7	CASTPVPGSSYEQYF	TGCGCCAGCACCCCTGTCCCGGGGAGCTCCTACGAGCAGTACTTC
TRBV25-1	TRBD1	TRBJ1-5	CASSGDRVGQPQHF	TGTGCCAGCAGTGGGGACAGGGTGGGCCAGCCCCAGCATTTT